This entry concerns a single TCR beta chain. Ages ranged from about 18 to 89 years, with residence in about two dozen US areas. In the study's own analysis: Estimated nucleated cell counts came from reference gene primer amplification. Method: immunoSEQ multiplex PCR; TCRdb's copy keeps in-frame clones and lacks some. V, J and clone size reflect that table, while D and trimming were determined from the DNA. The sample records fewer than 350,000 clones, 70% to 90% being singletons. This sample stems from a study of blood T cell repertoires in COVID-19. The overall study: The study drew acute and convalescent COVID-19 samples from the United States, Italy and Spain. Nucleic acid was either cDNA or gDNA, and it came from T cells, B-cell-depleted T cells, or PBMCs.

This CDR3 contains 12 residues. Germline V gene sequence: CDR1 SGHTA, CDR2 FQGTGA. With 8 bases removed from V and 3 bases from J, the gap between germline ends came to 7 bases. The TCR comes from a man aged 30 to 39 who had recovered from COVID-19. The chain recombines TRBV7-3 with TRBJ2-2, with D maybe TRBD2 (5 bases). Material for sequencing was PBMCs or T cells enriched from blood (not recorded which). CDR3 in amino acids: CASSEDTGELFF. CDR3 nucleotides: TGTGCCAGCTCGGAGGACACCGGGGAGCTGTTTTTT.